This TCR beta chain was obtained from a study of spatial heterogeneity in lung cancer. Study-wide context: Counts of TCR transcripts in tumor regions correlated strongly with a matched bulk RNA-seq T cell module score.

Time point given: sample taken at primary tumor resection. Material for sequencing was whole RNA from tumor, nontumor lung or frozen PBMC, left unsorted. The V end lost 7 bases, the J end lost 1 base, and 10 bases lay between the germline ends. The CDR3 has 13 amino acids. Remarks on this clonotype: What it binds is not known.

TCR cDNA molecules each had a unique molecular identifier. TCRdb reprocessed the 5' RACE reads via MiXCR and lists one record per CDR3 protein. The sample shows 3,000 to 4,500 distinct CDR3 sequences, more than 10% of them seen only once. General study points: In tumors, expanded intratumoral alpha and beta TCR counts tracked mutation counts.

The V call is TRBV12-3 or TRBV12-4, the J call TRBJ1-1, with D perhaps matching TRBD1 (5 bases). Sample: lung tumor tissue, taken at surgery. The TCR originated in a male donor with early-stage non-small cell lung cancer. In nucleotides, the CDR3 is TGTGCCAGCATCCTGGGGGGGAACACTGAAGCTTTCTTT. Its translation: CASILGGNTEAFF.